These 25 T cell receptor beta chains share one sample of origin, sequenced in a study of T-cell memory formation after mild COVID-19. TCRdb used MiXCR to reprocess the 5' RACE reads, holding one entry per CDR3 protein. This table has 450,000 or so distinct CDR3 sequences, around a quarter appearing once. The sequenced material came from PBMCs or a T cell subset sorted from them (not recorded which). All receptors come from an adult woman who had mild COVID-19 (a few samples of this study predate the infection). Cell type and time point are not known.

This clonotype has only a few counts. The chain couples TRBV7-9 to TRBJ2-1; 9 bases are shared with TRBD2. Trimming cost V 6 bases and J 8 bases; bases outside gene matches: 11. This CDR3 region has 15 residues. CDR1 is SEHNR, CDR2 FQNEAQ, per germline (reference sequence). CDR3 nucleotides: TGTGCCAGCAGTAACGAGCGGGAGGCCAACGATGAGCAGTTCTTC. Protein product: CASSNEREANDEQFF. The full variable domain, with the rest looked up from reference TRBV7-9 and TRBJ2-1, is DTGVSQNPRHKITKRGQNVTFRCDPISEHNRLYWYRQTLGQGPEFLTYFQNEAQLEKSRLLSDRFSAERPKGSFSTLEIQRTEQGDSAMYLCASSNEREANDEQFFGPGTRLTVL.

The chain links TRBV4-1 to TRBJ2-1, with D perhaps assigned TRBD1 or TRBD2 (6 bases each). The CDR3 has 15 amino acids. CDR1 and CDR2 (germline): MGHRA, YSYEKL. The ends were cut back, 0 bases at V and 3 bases at J, with 9 bases in the middle. As DNA, the CDR3 is TGCGCCAGCAGCCAAGAGGAGGGACACTACAATGAGCAGTTCTTC. Residues: CASSQEEGHYNEQFF.

The gene calls are TRBV11-2 and TRBJ2-2; D remains unclear. The V and J ends lost 1 base and 0 bases respectively, with 12 bases between them. The V gene's germline CDR1 is SGHAT and CDR2 FQNNGV. This CDR3 contains 17 residues. This chain's CDR3 is CASSLGQTIANTGELFF. In nucleotides, the CDR3 is TGTGCCAGCAGCTTAGGCCAGACGATCGCGAACACCGGGGAGCTGTTTTTT.

The chain combines TRBV19 with TRBJ2-5, with D hard to call. CDR1 is LNHDA, CDR2 SQIVND, per germline (reference sequence). The CDR3 sequence is 13 residues long. The V end was cut by 3 bases, the J end by 5 bases, with 10 bases between. This chain's CDR3 is CASSMGSLETQYF. The DNA for the CDR3 is TGTGCCAGTAGTATGGGGTCTTTGGAGACCCAGTACTTC.

The chain carries TRBV29-1 and TRBJ2-7; D not resolved. Between the trimmed V and J ends, which lost 4 bases and 0 bases, there was a span of 7 bases. This CDR3 contains 12 residues. The germline gives CDR1 SQVTM, CDR2 ANQGSEA. The CDR3 DNA reads as TGCAGCGTTGTTCAAGACTCCTACGAGCAGTACTTC. Translated, it gives CSVVQDSYEQYF.

This rearrangement joins TRBV7-6 to TRBJ2-1; tentative D call: TRBD2 (6 bases). This CDR3 is built from 15 residues. The V end lost 6 bases, the J end lost 4 bases, and 16 bases lay between the germline ends. Germline V CDR1 and CDR2: SGHVS, FNYEAQ. The CDR3 loop reads CASRPTVDYYNEQFF. The CDR3, as DNA: TGTGCCAGCAGGCCGACAGTGGACTATTACAATGAGCAGTTCTTC.

V gene TRBV25-1 combines with J gene TRBJ2-5; 7 bases are a match to TRBD2. The trim removed 0 bases at V and 5 bases at J, leaving 12 bases unmatched. The CDR3 sequence is 17 residues long. CDR1 is MGHDK, CDR2 SYGVNS, per germline. CDR3 nucleotide sequence: TGTGCCAGCAGTGAATATCTGAGGGAGGGCCTTCGGGAGACCCAGTACTTC. Amino acids: CASSEYLREGLRETQYF. Combining the CDR3 with reference TRBV25-1 and TRBJ2-5 gives the whole variable domain EADIYQTPRYLVIGTGKKITLECSQTMGHDKMYWYQQDPGMELHLIHYSYGVNSTEKGDLSSESTVSRIRTEHFPLTLESARPSHTSQYLCASSEYLREGLRETQYFGPGTRLLVL.

This clonotype was recorded a few times. The chain joins TRBV12-3 or TRBV12-4 to TRBJ1-2; D is unclear. The CDR3 loop spans 11 amino acids. The V end was cut by 1 base, the J end by 8 bases, with 5 bases between. CDR3 in amino acids: CASSLGAGYTF. For the CDR3, the DNA is TGTGCCAGCAGTTTAGGGGCGGGCTACACCTTC.

This clonotype occurred many times. This chain connects TRBV9 to TRBJ2-5, with D unresolved. The CDR3 length is 16 residues. Germline loops: CDR1 SGDLS, CDR2 YYNGEE. V lost 5 bases and J 2 bases, leaving 19 bases between the germline ends. The CDR3 DNA follows: TGTGCCAGCAGTAAGAGTGGGCAGGCGACGCAAGAGACCCAGTACTTC. Its protein is CASSKSGQATQETQYF.

This chain uses TRBV7-9 with TRBJ2-1; 8 bases are a match to TRBD1. J lost 3 bases, V lost 1 base, and 11 bases had no gene match. This CDR3 is built from 18 residues. Germline V gives CDR1 SEHNR, CDR2 FQNEAQ (reference sequence). The CDR3 region has the DNA TGTGCCAGCAGCTTAGACCAGATGGACAGGGCTCTCTACAATGAGCAGTTCTTC. Residues: CASSLDQMDRALYNEQFF. The variable domain in full, with the rest retrieved from reference TRBV7-9 and TRBJ2-1, is DTGVSQNPRHKITKRGQNVTFRCDPISEHNRLYWYRQTLGQGPEFLTYFQNEAQLEKSRLLSDRFSAERPKGSFSTLEIQRTEQGDSAMYLCASSLDQMDRALYNEQFFGPGTRLTVL.

The chain uses TRBV12-5 and TRBJ1-5; TRBD1 is a possible D gene (5 bases). CDR1 and CDR2 (germline): LGHNT, FRNRAP. Trimming removed 5 bases at V and 0 bases at J, with 14 bases between. The length of the CDR3 is 16 residues. CDR3 amino acids: CASGPRRTNSNQPQHF. For the CDR3, the DNA is TGTGCTAGTGGTCCTCGACGGACAAATAGCAATCAGCCCCAGCATTTT.

This sequence joins TRBV20-1 and TRBJ1-5, with D perhaps matching TRBD1 (6 bases). CDR3 length: 14 amino acids. The germline V gene has CDR1 DFQATT and CDR2 SNEGSKA (reference sequence). The V gene lost 5 bases and the J gene lost 5 bases, with 16 bases spanning the gap. The CDR3 DNA sequence: TGCAGTGCTCTCCCCTCAGGGGAAGATCAGCCCCAGCATTTT. Translated, it gives CSALPSGEDQPQHF.

This chain connects TRBV7-2 to TRBJ2-3; either TRBD1 or TRBD2 may fit D (5 bases each). Germline CDR1 SGHTA, CDR2 FQGNSA. There are 13 residues in the CDR3. The germline V and J ends were trimmed by 0 bases and 12 bases, with 13 bases remaining between them. The CDR3 protein is CASSLAGTATQYF. CDR3 DNA sequence: TGTGCCAGCAGCTTAGCGGGGACGGCGACACAGTATTTT.

J is TRBJ2-5 and V is TRBV12-3 or TRBV12-4; D unclear. The V and J ends lost 6 bases and 4 bases respectively, with 0 bases between them. The CDR3 length is 9 residues. DNA for the CDR3: TGTGCCAGCAGAGAGACCCAGTACTTC. This sequence encodes CASRETQYF.

The rearrangement joins TRBV7-8 to TRBJ2-7; a possible D gene is TRBD1 (6 bases). The ends were cut back, 5 bases at V and 8 bases at J, with 19 bases in the middle. This CDR3 is 14 amino acids long. The germline gives CDR1 SGHVS, CDR2 FQNEAQ. Written as DNA, the CDR3 is TGTGCCAGCAGCCTCGAGGGGGACGGACGAAAGCAGTACTTC. This encodes CASSLEGDGRKQYF.

This clonotype was detected only a few times. The rearrangement joins TRBV6-5 to TRBJ2-7, with TRBD1 matching 11 bases. Germline V CDR1 and CDR2: MNHEY, SVGAGI. V shed 6 bases and J 3 bases; nucleotides not matched to a gene: 4. This CDR3 has 14 residues. CDR3 bases: TGTGCCAGCAGGCGCGGGACAGGGGGCTACGAGCAGTACTTC. This gives the protein CASRRGTGGYEQYF.

The chain links TRBV12-3 or TRBV12-4 to TRBJ2-1; TRBD2 is a possible D gene (6 bases). V lost 6 bases to trimming and J lost 5 bases, with 14 bases between them. This CDR3 is 14 amino acids long. The CDR3 loop is CASSNKPGDNEQFF. DNA for the CDR3: TGTGCCAGCAGCAACAAGCCGGGGGACAATGAGCAGTTCTTC.

The chain links TRBV5-1 to TRBJ1-1; TRBD1 might be the D (5 bases). The CDR3 contains 15 residues. Deletions cut 0 bases from V and 5 bases from J, with 14 bases between. The germline V gene encodes CDR1 SGHRS and CDR2 YFSETQ. CDR3 nucleotide sequence: TGCGCCAGCAGCTTGGTACCAGGGTTTCGTACTGAAGCTTTCTTT. Translation: CASSLVPGFRTEAFF.

This chain joins TRBV7-2 and TRBJ2-3; no clear D. CDR1 SGHTA and CDR2 FQGNSA come from the germline V gene. This CDR3 region has 14 residues. V lost 5 bases and J lost 0, with 9 bases in between. The CDR3 reads CASSRMRSTDTQYF. CDR3 DNA: TGTGCCAGCAGCCGAATGAGGAGCACAGATACGCAGTATTTT.

This clonotype was picked up a small number of times. This chain uses TRBV18 with TRBJ2-3; TRBD1 matches at 8 bases. Losses at the gene ends were 6 bases for V and 3 bases for J; bases not matched to a gene: 11. This CDR3 comprises 16 residues. Germline-derived CDR1 and CDR2 are KGHSH and LQKENI. The CDR3 here is CASSLAGGSGTDTQYF. The DNA of the CDR3 is TGTGCCAGCTCGCTCGCAGGGGGCTCTGGAACAGATACGCAGTATTTT.

The chain employs TRBV7-9 and TRBJ1-4, with unresolved D. CDR1 is SEHNR and CDR2 is FQNEAQ in the germline V gene (reference sequence). V was clipped by 2 bases and J by 8 bases, with 9 bases between them. This CDR3 has 13 amino acids. DNA for the CDR3: TGTGCCAGCAGCTTACTTGGCCCAGAAAAACTGTTTTTT. It yields the protein CASSLLGPEKLFF.

This chain links TRBV12-3 or TRBV12-4 with TRBJ2-7, with 7 bases identical to TRBD1. With V trimmed by 5 bases and J by 0 bases, 7 bases remained unmatched. CDR3 size: 15 residues. CDR3 loop: CASSVDRASSYEQYF. DNA for the CDR3: TGTGCCAGCAGTGTCGACAGGGCGAGCTCCTACGAGCAGTACTTC.

This chain joins TRBV7-9 and TRBJ2-5; 11 bases are shared with TRBD2. CDR3 size: 15 residues. CDR1 is SEHNR and CDR2 is FQNEAQ in the germline V gene (reference sequence). V dropped 3 bases and J dropped 5; count of bases not matched to a gene: 5. CDR3 protein: CASSFPTSGSETQYF. CDR3 nucleotide sequence: TGTGCCAGCAGCTTTCCAACTAGCGGGAGTGAGACCCAGTACTTC.

This rearrangement joins TRBV12-3 or TRBV12-4 to TRBJ2-1; 8 bases match TRBD2. The CDR3 sequence is 15 residues long. V gave up 7 bases and J gave up 10 bases; unmatched junction bases: 15. CDR3 sequence: CASTVVSGGHPEQFF. The CDR3 DNA is TGTGCCAGCACCGTAGTGAGCGGGGGCCACCCAGAGCAGTTCTTC.

The rearrangement joins TRBV12-3 or TRBV12-4 to TRBJ2-7; D gene unclear. Between the trimmed V and J ends, which lost 5 bases and 0 bases, there was a span of 17 bases. CDR3 length equals 16 residues. DNA for the CDR3: TGTGCCAGCAGTCCCTCCTACGTACGGTACTCCTACGAGCAGTACTTC. This translates into CASSPSYVRYSYEQYF.